This T cell receptor (beta chain) was sequenced during a study of blood T cell repertoires in COVID-19. Method: immunoSEQ multiplex PCR; TCRdb's copy keeps in-frame clones and lacks some. This sample has approximately 40,000 clones, with around 84% found just once. V lost 0 bases and J lost 4; bases outside the gene matches: 2. The CDR3 covers 15 residues. The germline gives CDR1 KGHSH, CDR2 LQKENI. The sequence was collected from a human donor in a cohort sampled during active COVID-19. Material for sequencing was peripheral blood. The chain couples TRBV18 to TRBJ1-4, with 7 nucleotides matching TRBD1. The CDR3 sequence is CASSPPGTVNEKLFF. DNA for the CDR3: TGTGCCAGCTCACCACCGGGGACAGTTAATGAAAAACTGTTTTTT.